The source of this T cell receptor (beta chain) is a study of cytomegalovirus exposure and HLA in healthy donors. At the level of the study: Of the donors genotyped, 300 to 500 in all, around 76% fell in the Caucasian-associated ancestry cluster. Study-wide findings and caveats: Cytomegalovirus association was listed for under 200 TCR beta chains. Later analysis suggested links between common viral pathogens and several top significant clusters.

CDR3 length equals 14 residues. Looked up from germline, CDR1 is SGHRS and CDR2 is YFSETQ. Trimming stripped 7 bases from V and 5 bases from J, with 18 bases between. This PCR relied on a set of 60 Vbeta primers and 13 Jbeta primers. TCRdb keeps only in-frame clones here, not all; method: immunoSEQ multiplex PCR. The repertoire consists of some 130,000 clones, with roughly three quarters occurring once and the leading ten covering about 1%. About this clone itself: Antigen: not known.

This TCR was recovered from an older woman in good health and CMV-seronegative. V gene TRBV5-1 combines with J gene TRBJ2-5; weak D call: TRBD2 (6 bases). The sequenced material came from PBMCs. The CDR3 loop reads CASRKGWGGETQYF. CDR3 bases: TGCGCCAGCCGCAAAGGTTGGGGAGGTGAGACCCAGTACTTC.